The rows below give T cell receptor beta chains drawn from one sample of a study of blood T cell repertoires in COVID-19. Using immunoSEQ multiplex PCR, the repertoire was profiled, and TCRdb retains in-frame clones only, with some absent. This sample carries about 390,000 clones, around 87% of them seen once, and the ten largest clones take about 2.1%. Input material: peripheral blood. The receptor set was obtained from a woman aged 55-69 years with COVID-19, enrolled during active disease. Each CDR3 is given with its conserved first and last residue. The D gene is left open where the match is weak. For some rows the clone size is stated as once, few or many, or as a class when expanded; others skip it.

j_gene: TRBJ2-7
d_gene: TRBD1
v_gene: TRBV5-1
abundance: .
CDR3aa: CASSRDRGKDEQYF
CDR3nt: TGCGCCAGCAGCCGAGACAGGGGAAAGGACGAGCAGTACTTC

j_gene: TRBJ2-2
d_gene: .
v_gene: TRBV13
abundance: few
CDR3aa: CASSASRGAGAAGELFF
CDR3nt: TGTGCCAGCAGCGCCTCCCGGGGGGCAGGGGCTGCCGGGGAGCTGTTTTTT

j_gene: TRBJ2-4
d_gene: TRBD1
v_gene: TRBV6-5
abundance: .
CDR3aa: CASRPLGTAMNIQYF
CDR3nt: TGTGCCAGCAGGCCTCTAGGGACAGCGATGAACATTCAGTACTTC

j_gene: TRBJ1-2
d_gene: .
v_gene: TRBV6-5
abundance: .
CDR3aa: CASGGGLPNYGYTF
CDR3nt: TGTGCCAGCGGGGGCGGTCTCCCTAACTATGGCTACACCTTC

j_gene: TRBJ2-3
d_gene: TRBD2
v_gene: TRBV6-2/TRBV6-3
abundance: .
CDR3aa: CASSTPSGSTDTQYF
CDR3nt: TGTGCCAGCAGTACCCCTAGCGGGAGCACAGATACGCAGTATTTT

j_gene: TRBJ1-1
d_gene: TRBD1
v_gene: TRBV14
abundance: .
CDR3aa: CASSRQGLTEAFF
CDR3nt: TGTGCCAGCAGCCGACAGGGTTTGACTGAAGCTTTCTTT

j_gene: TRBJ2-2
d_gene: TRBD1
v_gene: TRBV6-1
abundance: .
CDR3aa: CASSEEGATGELFF
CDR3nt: TGTGCCAGCAGTGAAGAGGGGGCAACCGGGGAGCTGTTTTTT

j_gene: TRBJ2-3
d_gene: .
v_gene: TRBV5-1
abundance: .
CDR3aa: CASSYIPGSTDTQYF
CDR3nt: TGCGCCAGCAGCTATATTCCAGGGAGCACAGATACGCAGTATTTT

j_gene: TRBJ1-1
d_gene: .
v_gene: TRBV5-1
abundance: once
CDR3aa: CASRYGNTEAFF
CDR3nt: TGCGCCAGCAGGTACGGGAACACTGAAGCTTTCTTT

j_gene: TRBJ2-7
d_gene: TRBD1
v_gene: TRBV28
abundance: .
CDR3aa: CASSFLRQGVVQYF
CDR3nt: TGTGCCAGCAGTTTCCTGAGGCAGGGGGTGGTGCAGTACTTC

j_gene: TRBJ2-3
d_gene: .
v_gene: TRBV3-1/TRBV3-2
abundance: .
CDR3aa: CASSIKWTAVPSTDTQYF
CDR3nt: TGTGCCAGCAGCATTAAGTGGACAGCGGTTCCTAGCACAGATACGCAGTATTTT

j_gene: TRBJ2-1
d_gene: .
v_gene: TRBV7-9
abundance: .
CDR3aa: CASSLLVSEQFF
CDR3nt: TGTGCCAGCAGCTTACTGGTGAGTGAGCAGTTCTTC

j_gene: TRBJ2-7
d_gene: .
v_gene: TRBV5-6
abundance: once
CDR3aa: CASSLGHEQYF
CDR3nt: TGTGCCAGCAGCTTGGGGCACGAGCAGTACTTC

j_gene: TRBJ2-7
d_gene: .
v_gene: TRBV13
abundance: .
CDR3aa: CASSRRTVSYEQYF
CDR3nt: TGTGCCAGCAGCCGTCGGACAGTCTCCTACGAGCAGTACTTC

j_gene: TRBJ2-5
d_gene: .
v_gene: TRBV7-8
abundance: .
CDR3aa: CASSNETQYF
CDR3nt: TGTGCCAGCAGTAATGAGACCCAGTACTTC

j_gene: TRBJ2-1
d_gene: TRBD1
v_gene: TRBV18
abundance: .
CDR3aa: CASSPLGQGGFNEQFF
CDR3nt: TGTGCCAGCTCACCACTGGGACAGGGAGGTTTCAATGAGCAGTTCTTC

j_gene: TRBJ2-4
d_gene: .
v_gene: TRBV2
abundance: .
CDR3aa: CASRLEGGQAKNIQYF
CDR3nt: TGTGCCAGCAGGCTTGAGGGGGGACAGGCCAAAAACATTCAGTACTTC

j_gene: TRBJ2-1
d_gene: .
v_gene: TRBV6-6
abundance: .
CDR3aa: CASSYSGGSFYNEQFF
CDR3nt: TGTGCCAGCAGTTACTCCGGCGGCAGCTTCTACAATGAGCAGTTCTTC

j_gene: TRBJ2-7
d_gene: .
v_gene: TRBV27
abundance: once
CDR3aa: CASSSTRVLFYEQYF
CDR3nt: TGTGCCAGCAGTTCGACCCGGGTCCTATTCTACGAGCAGTACTTC

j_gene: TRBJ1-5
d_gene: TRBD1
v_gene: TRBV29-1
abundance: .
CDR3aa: CSVRGTGNRFSNQPQHF
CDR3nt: TGCAGCGTCCGCGGGACAGGGAACCGTTTTAGCAATCAGCCCCAGCATTTT